This entry lists 30 T cell receptor beta chains sequenced from one sample in a study of shared clonotypes between healthy human individuals. Generated by immunoSEQ multiplex PCR, the TCRdb table keeps only in-frame clones and is missing some. The sample has about 2,500,000 clones, over 85% seen once. Material: naive CD4+ T cells sorted from blood. Subset: CD45RA+ positively selected. These receptors came from a man younger than 35 in good health.

The genes are TRBV19 and TRBJ1-1; D uncertain. The germline V and J ends were trimmed by 9 bases and 4 bases, with 18 bases remaining between them. Germline V gene lookup returns CDR1 LNHDA and CDR2 SQIVND (reference sequence). The CDR3 contains 14 residues. For the CDR3, the DNA is TGTGCCAGCAAAGGTGAGGCTCCAAGCACTGAAGCTTTCTTT. It codes for CASKGEAPSTEAFF.

V usage is TRBV19 and J usage is TRBJ1-1; D might be TRBD1 (5 bases). The CDR3 spans 14 residues. Deletions cut 8 bases from V and 3 bases from J, with 16 bases between. Germline V gives CDR1 LNHDA, CDR2 SQIVND (reference sequence). The CDR3 region has the DNA TGTGCCAGTTCCCCTGGGGGGGGACACACTGAAGCTTTCTTT. Translating gives CASSPGGGHTEAFF.

As concerns this clone: Additional DNA sequences in this sample encode the identical CDR3. V usage is TRBV7-2 and J usage is TRBJ2-7; D unclear. The CDR3 has 15 residues. V was shortened by 1 base and J by 0 bases, with 10 bases between the two germline ends. Germline V CDR1 and CDR2: SGHTA, FQGNSA. The CDR3, as DNA: TGTGCCAGCAGCTTAGTTGGGCAGTCCTCCTACGAGCAGTACTTC. The encoded protein is CASSLVGQSSYEQYF.

About this clone itself: Other DNA sequences of this sample code for an identical CDR3. The chain employs TRBV5-4 and TRBJ2-3, with D perhaps matching TRBD1 (6 bases). The CDR3 length is 13 residues. Looked up from germline, CDR1 is SGHNT and CDR2 is YYREEE (reference sequence). V was trimmed by 3 bases and J by 6 bases, leaving 11 bases between them. The CDR3 DNA is TGTGCCAGCAGCTCTCAGGGGTCCGATACGCAGTATTTT. Protein sequence: CASSSQGSDTQYF. Complete variable domain (other parts from reference TRBV5-4 and TRBJ2-3): ETGVTQSPTHLIKTRGQQVTLRCSSQSGHNTVSWYQQALGQGPQFIFQYYREEENGRGNFPPRFSGLQFPNYSSELNVNALELDDSALYLCASSSQGSDTQYFGPGTRLTVL.

In DNA form, the CDR3 reads TGCGCCAGCAGTGAGCGGACACCGAACACTGAAGCTTTCTTT. Amino acid sequence: CASSERTPNTEAFF. The V gene is TRBV10-2, the J gene TRBJ1-1, with D perhaps matching TRBD1 (5 bases). The V gene's germline CDR1 is WSHSY and CDR2 SAAADI. Trimming removed 2 bases at V and 1 base at J, with 8 bases between. This CDR3 contains 14 residues.

This clone has just one count. This chain connects TRBV6-5 to TRBJ1-2; TRBD1 might be the D (5 bases). There are 15 residues in the CDR3. Germline V gives CDR1 MNHEY, CDR2 SVGAGI. V lost 2 bases and J 4 bases, leaving 14 bases between the germline ends. The CDR3 loop is CASSYGRRGVYGYTF. CDR3 DNA sequence: TGTGCCAGCAGTTACGGGCGGAGAGGGGTCTATGGCTACACCTTC.

J is TRBJ2-6 and V is TRBV7-3, with D unresolved. Per germline, CDR1 SGHTA and CDR2 FQGTGA. The ends were cut back, 1 base at V and 2 bases at J, with 6 bases in the middle. The CDR3 runs 15 residues. This CDR3 is CASSLRRPGANVLTF. For the CDR3, the DNA is TGTGCCAGCAGCTTAAGGAGACCTGGGGCCAACGTCCTGACTTTC.

This chain joins TRBV15 and TRBJ1-5; possible D gene TRBD1, 6 bases. Germline assignment: CDR1 LNHNV and CDR2 YYDKDF (reference sequence). V was clipped by 4 bases and J by 1 base, with 8 bases between them. The CDR3 spans 14 residues. In nucleotides, the CDR3 is TGTGCCACCAGCAATGGACAGAGCAATCAGCCCCAGCATTTT. Its protein is CATSNGQSNQPQHF.

About this clone: This sample also contains other DNA sequences that code for the same CDR3. DNA of the CDR3: TGCGCCAGCAGCTTGGGAGGACAGGGCTACGAGCAGTACTTC. Translated: CASSLGGQGYEQYF. J is TRBJ2-7 and V is TRBV5-1; 8 bases fit TRBD1. J was trimmed by 3 bases and V by 0 bases; bases with no gene match: 2. The CDR3 covers 14 residues. Per the germline V gene, CDR1 is SGHRS and CDR2 is YFSETQ.

The V call is TRBV6-5, the J call TRBJ1-2; TRBD1 agrees at 7 bases. Germline V gene lookup returns CDR1 MNHEY and CDR2 SVGAGI. This CDR3 region has 14 residues. J was trimmed by 5 bases and V by 3 bases; bases with no gene match: 6. DNA of the CDR3: TGTGCCAGCAGTTATAGGCAGGGGGGATATGGCTACACCTTC. This translates into CASSYRQGGYGYTF.

As to this clone: The sample holds other DNA sequences that translate to the same CDR3. CDR3 sequence reads: CASSLGLAEQETQYF. CDR3 coding DNA: TGTGCCAGCAGCCTGGGACTAGCGGAACAAGAGACCCAGTACTTC. The genes are TRBV5-4 and TRBJ2-5; the match to TRBD2 covers 11 bases. Germline CDR1 and CDR2: SGHNT and YYREEE (reference sequence). V trimming: 4 bases; J trimming: 2 bases; junction bases outside the gene matches: 4. The CDR3 loop spans 15 amino acids.

V is TRBV19 and J is TRBJ1-1, with TRBD1 identical over 9 bases. With 7 bases clipped from V and 2 bases from J, the junction kept 8 bases outside the gene matches. Germline V lookup: CDR1 LNHDA, CDR2 SQIVND (reference sequence). This CDR3 spans 15 amino acids. The CDR3 nucleotides are TGTGCCAGTACCCCACTGGGACAGGGTAACACTGAAGCTTTCTTT. Translating gives CASTPLGQGNTEAFF.

This CDR3 is CASSVLKGNTEAFF. In nucleotides, the CDR3 is TGTGCCAGCAGTGTTCTCAAGGGGAACACTGAAGCTTTCTTT. This sequence joins TRBV6-1 and TRBJ1-1; D unclear. Trimming stripped 4 bases from V and 1 base from J, with 10 bases between. The germline V gene encodes CDR1 MNHNS and CDR2 SASEGT. CDR3 length equals 14 residues.

The chain carries TRBV5-5 and TRBJ1-1; TRBD1 matches 11 bases. The CDR3 contains 16 residues. Germline V gene lookup returns CDR1 SGHKS and CDR2 YYEKEE (reference sequence). With V trimmed by 5 bases and J by 0 bases, 6 bases remained unmatched. CDR3 DNA sequence: TGTGCCAGCAGAGGGGACAGGGGGAAAATGAACACTGAAGCTTTCTTT. It translates to CASRGDRGKMNTEAFF.

The chain joins TRBV9 to TRBJ2-3, with a weak D call TRBD2 (6 bases). V was pared by 1 base and J by 0 bases, with 9 bases between. This CDR3 region has 15 residues. Germline V gives CDR1 SGDLS, CDR2 YYNGEE. DNA of the CDR3: TGTGCCAGCAGCGTAATCGGGGGTAGCACAGATACGCAGTATTTT. It translates to CASSVIGGSTDTQYF.

This sequence joins TRBV19 and TRBJ2-2; D may be TRBD1 or TRBD2 (5 bases each). CDR1 and CDR2 (germline): LNHDA, SQIVND (reference sequence). Trimming cost V 8 bases and J 1 base, with 5 bases left between them. The CDR3 is made up of 12 amino acids. The chain's CDR3 is CASGGNTGELFF. CDR3 DNA sequence: TGTGCCAGTGGGGGGAACACCGGGGAGCTGTTTTTT. Supplemented by reference TRBV19 and TRBJ2-2, the full variable domain reads DGGITQSPKYLFRKEGQNVTLSCEQNLNHDAMYWYRQDPGQGLRLIYYSQIVNDFQKGDIAEGYSVSREKKESFPLTVTSAQKNPTAFYLCASGGNTGELFFGEGSRLTVL.

This chain connects TRBV10-3 to TRBJ1-1; D gene uncertain. Trimming cost V 0 bases and J 8 bases, with 10 bases left between them. Germline V lookup: CDR1 ENHRY, CDR2 SYGVKD. This CDR3 has 13 residues. DNA for the CDR3: TGTGCCATCAGTGAGTCTCATCTCAGCGAAGCTTTCTTT. Its translation: CAISESHLSEAFF.

The chain recombines TRBV5-1 with TRBJ2-3; D is undetermined. CDR1 and CDR2 from the germline V gene are SGHRS and YFSETQ. This CDR3 has 15 amino acids. V lost 0 bases to trimming and J lost 0 bases, with 8 bases between them. The DNA of the CDR3 is TGCGCCAGCAGCTTGGCCAAACCGAGCACAGATACGCAGTATTTT. This codes for CASSLAKPSTDTQYF.

In this sample, this clone turned up once. The genes are TRBV28 and TRBJ1-2; 10 bases are shared with TRBD1. CDR3 size: 12 residues. Germline V gives CDR1 MDHEN, CDR2 SYDVKM. Trimming cost V 11 bases and J 2 bases; bases outside gene matches: 2. The CDR3 DNA is TGTGCCGCGGGACAGGGGAACTATGGCTACACCTTC. Translated: CAAGQGNYGYTF.

The V call is TRBV6-4, the J call TRBJ1-3; TRBD1 is a possible D gene (5 bases). V was pared by 0 bases and J by 0 bases, with 12 bases between. CDR1 is MRHNA, CDR2 SNTAGT, per germline. CDR3 length: 17 amino acids. The CDR3 region has the DNA TGTGCCAGCAGTGACTCGATCGGGGGAGGCTCTGGAAACACCATATATTTT. Translated: CASSDSIGGGSGNTIYF.

A few counts support this clone. V is TRBV19 and J is TRBJ1-1; D is possibly TRBD1 (6 bases). This CDR3 has 14 residues. Germline CDR1 reads LNHDA; CDR2 reads SQIVND (reference sequence). The V and J ends lost 7 bases and 1 base respectively, with 13 bases between them. The CDR3 nucleotides read TGTGCCAGTATATCAGGGGACAAGAACACTGAAGCTTTCTTT. Protein: CASISGDKNTEAFF.

The rearrangement links TRBV4-2 to TRBJ2-7; 9 nucleotides agree with TRBD2. CDR3 length: 18 residues. Germline-derived CDR1 and CDR2 are LGHNA and YNFKEQ. Losses at the gene ends were 0 bases for V and 4 bases for J; bases not matched to a gene: 13. CDR3 residues: CASSQDTDRPSGAYEQYF. The CDR3 DNA sequence: TGTGCCAGCAGCCAAGATACAGATAGGCCTAGCGGGGCTTACGAGCAGTACTTC.

The CDR3 bases are TGTGCCAGCAGTCGGTGGAAAGGGCAGCTATACGAGCAGTACTTC. Protein sequence: CASSRWKGQLYEQYF. The chain recombines TRBV6-5 with TRBJ2-7; D uncertain. V lost 5 bases and J lost 4, with 18 bases in between. Germline loops: CDR1 MNHEY, CDR2 SVGAGI. There are 15 residues in the CDR3.

The chain links TRBV7-2 to TRBJ2-2, with 10 positions matching TRBD1. The V segment lost 5 bases and the J segment 6 bases; nucleotides outside the gene matches: 6. This CDR3 is built from 15 residues. Germline CDR1 is SGHTA and CDR2 is FQGNSA. The CDR3 DNA sequence: TGTGCCAGCAGCCTAGACAGGGGGCGCGCCGGGGAGCTGTTTTTT. Its translation: CASSLDRGRAGELFF.

This clone was counted only a few times. The rearrangement uses TRBV29-1 and TRBJ1-2; 8 nucleotides agree with TRBD1. The CDR3 spans 14 residues. V trimming: 1 base; J trimming: 5 bases; junction bases outside the gene matches: 6. Per germline, CDR1 SQVTM and CDR2 ANQGSEA. The CDR3 reads CSVEGQGKRYGYTF. In DNA form, the CDR3 reads TGCAGCGTTGAAGGACAGGGGAAGAGGTATGGCTACACCTTC. Full variable domain (missing parts from reference TRBV29-1 and TRBJ1-2): SAVISQKPSRDICQRGTSLTIQCQVDSQVTMMFWYRQQPGQSLTLIATANQGSEATYESGFVIDKFPISRPNLTFSTLTVSNMSPEDSSIYLCSVEGQGKRYGYTFGSGTRLTVV.

This clone was observed a single time. The chain joins TRBV13 to TRBJ2-1, with 10 positions matching TRBD2. With 6 bases clipped from V and 1 base from J, the junction kept 12 bases outside the gene matches. Germline V gene data show CDR1 as PRHDT and CDR2 as FYEKMQ (reference sequence). The CDR3 has 18 amino acids. In nucleotides, the CDR3 is TGTGCCAGCAGTCATACCTTGGGTAGCGGGAGGTCCTACAATGAGCAGTTCTTC. This encodes CASSHTLGSGRSYNEQFF.

V is TRBV2 and J is TRBJ2-1; 10 bases align to TRBD1. The CDR3 consists of 14 residues. The ends lost 8 bases at V and 7 bases at J; junction bases unmatched: 8. Germline-derived CDR1 and CDR2 are SNHLY and FYNNEI. The DNA for the CDR3 is TGTGCCAGCGCGACAGGGGGCGGTTGGAATGAGCAGTTCTTC. Amino acid sequence: CASATGGGWNEQFF.

The chain is built from TRBV10-3 and TRBJ2-4, with 9 bases aligning to TRBD1. The CDR3 runs 15 residues. Germline CDR1 ENHRY, CDR2 SYGVKD. With V trimmed by 11 bases and J by 4 bases, 12 bases remained unmatched. This chain's CDR3 is CAPRLLGQGKNIQYF. CDR3 DNA sequence: TGTGCCCCCCGCCTTTTAGGACAGGGGAAAAACATTCAGTACTTC.

V usage is TRBV19 and J usage is TRBJ2-3; D unresolved. CDR3 length: 15 residues. The germline V gene encodes CDR1 LNHDA and CDR2 SQIVND (reference sequence). The V end lost 7 bases, the J end lost 4 bases, and 18 bases lay between the germline ends. This CDR3 reads CASTPSASLADTQYF. DNA for the CDR3: TGTGCCAGTACTCCTTCGGCTAGTCTCGCAGATACGCAGTATTTT. Full variable domain (rest looked up from reference TRBV19 and TRBJ2-3): DGGITQSPKYLFRKEGQNVTLSCEQNLNHDAMYWYRQDPGQGLRLIYYSQIVNDFQKGDIAEGYSVSREKKESFPLTVTSAQKNPTAFYLCASTPSASLADTQYFGPGTRLTVL.

With regard to this clone: Other DNA sequences in this sample translate to the same CDR3. The CDR3 sequence is CASSYDGYGYTF. CDR3 DNA sequence: TGTGCCAGCAGTTACGACGGCTATGGCTACACCTTC. The chain uses TRBV6-5 and TRBJ1-2; D gene unclear. Per germline, CDR1 MNHEY and CDR2 SVGAGI. The germline V and J ends were trimmed by 2 bases and 4 bases, with 5 bases remaining between them. The CDR3 has 12 residues.